These 31 T cell receptor beta chains were all obtained from the same sample, sequenced in a study of cytomegalovirus exposure and HLA in healthy donors. The PCR ran on 60 Vbeta and 13 Jbeta primers. The assay was immunoSEQ multiplex PCR, and TCRdb's table has in-frame clones only and misses some. The top ten hold 9.5% to 10% of the sample, which has some 170,000 clones, about 80% seen once. The sample consisted of PBMCs. The receptor source for this set is a man in his late teens or twenties in good health and CMV-seropositive.

The rearrangement uses TRBV14 and TRBJ1-1; D ambiguous. CDR3 length equals 15 residues. Germline-derived CDR1 and CDR2 are SGHDN and FVKESK. V was trimmed by 2 bases and J by 4 bases, leaving 14 bases between them. CDR3 in amino acids: CASSQLQVSTTEAFF. CDR3 coding DNA: TGTGCCAGCAGCCAACTCCAGGTATCTACCACTGAAGCTTTCTTT.

CDR3 DNA: TGCGCCAGCAGGTCGACAGACGGCCTCGGCTTGTATGGCTACACCTTC. This translates into CASRSTDGLGLYGYTF. The chain is built from TRBV5-1 and TRBJ1-2; D is possibly TRBD1 (5 bases). Germline V gene lookup returns CDR1 SGHRS and CDR2 YFSETQ. The CDR3 is 16 amino acids. V was trimmed by 5 bases and J by 5 bases, leaving 22 bases between them.

The chain joins TRBV9 to TRBJ1-2; D gene unclear. The CDR3 sequence is 16 residues long. V was trimmed by 0 bases and J by 7 bases, leaving 19 bases between them. Germline V lookup: CDR1 SGDLS, CDR2 YYNGEE. This CDR3 reads CASSVGRESPYIGYTF. CDR3 nucleotide sequence: TGTGCCAGCAGCGTAGGTCGGGAATCCCCCTATATTGGCTACACCTTC.

The V gene is TRBV5-4, the J gene TRBJ2-4, with a weak D call TRBD2 (6 bases). This CDR3 is built from 14 residues. Trimming left V 1 base short and J 6 bases short, with 11 bases between. Germline lookup yields CDR1 SGHNT and CDR2 YYREEE (reference sequence). The DNA for the CDR3 is TGTGCCAGCAGCTTGACCGGGGGTGGAAACATTCAGTACTTC. Protein sequence: CASSLTGGGNIQYF. Combining the CDR3 with reference TRBV5-4 and TRBJ2-4 gives the whole variable domain ETGVTQSPTHLIKTRGQQVTLRCSSQSGHNTVSWYQQALGQGPQFIFQYYREEENGRGNFPPRFSGLQFPNYSSELNVNALELDDSALYLCASSLTGGGNIQYFGAGTRLSVL.

The chain carries TRBV6-1 and TRBJ1-2; 7 bases match TRBD1. Germline V gives CDR1 MNHNS, CDR2 SASEGT. The CDR3 is 13 residues long. The J segment lost 6 bases and the V segment lost 1 base, leaving 2 bases of the junction unmatched. This CDR3 is CASSEEGADGYTF. CDR3 nucleotide sequence: TGTGCCAGCAGTGAAGAGGGGGCGGATGGCTACACCTTC.

The chain uses TRBV7-9 and TRBJ1-5, with D unresolved. The germline V and J ends were trimmed by 5 bases and 7 bases, with 18 bases remaining between them. CDR3 length equals 15 residues. Germline CDR1 reads SEHNR; CDR2 reads FQNEAQ (reference sequence). The CDR3 loop reads CASSLSSAGPQPQHF. CDR3 DNA: TGTGCCAGCAGCCTTTCGTCGGCAGGCCCACAGCCCCAGCATTTT.

The chain carries TRBV29-1 and TRBJ2-7, with 7 bases aligning to TRBD1. V shed 2 bases, J shed 6 bases, and the junction held 4 bases outside the gene matches. From germline, CDR1 is SQVTM and CDR2 ANQGSEA. The CDR3 consists of 12 residues. CDR3 DNA sequence: TGCAGCGTTGAAAGGGGGCTTCGCGAGCAGTACTTC. Its protein product is CSVERGLREQYF.

J is TRBJ1-2 and V is TRBV19; unclear D gene. The CDR3 totals 13 residues. V was cut by 6 bases and J by 8 bases, with 16 bases left in between. CDR1 LNHDA and CDR2 SQIVND come from the germline V gene (reference sequence). The CDR3 DNA follows: TGTGCCAGTAGGGTAGTGTCCGGGGAAGGCTACACCTTC. Translating it yields CASRVVSGEGYTF.

This clone was picked up a small number of times. V and J are TRBV18 and TRBJ1-3; perhaps TRBD1 as D (6 bases). Trimming cost V 3 bases and J 0 bases, with 9 bases left between them. Per the germline V gene, CDR1 is KGHSH and CDR2 is LQKENI. The CDR3 contains 15 residues. In DNA form, the CDR3 reads TGTGCCAGCTCACCTGGACAGACCTCTGGAAACACCATATATTTT. Protein sequence: CASSPGQTSGNTIYF.

The chain's CDR3 is CASSLSSGNLYEQYF. DNA of the CDR3: TGTGCCAGCAGCTTAAGCAGCGGGAACCTCTACGAGCAGTACTTC. The chain is built from TRBV7-2 and TRBJ2-7, with 7 bases that match TRBD2. Trimming cost V 2 bases and J 3 bases; bases outside gene matches: 7. CDR3 length: 15 amino acids. The germline V gene has CDR1 SGHTA and CDR2 FQGNSA.

The V call is TRBV18, the J call TRBJ2-5; TRBD2 matches at 8 bases. Trimming at V came to 1 base and at J to 0 bases, leaving 1 base not matched to a gene. The CDR3 loop spans 15 amino acids. The germline V gene has CDR1 KGHSH and CDR2 LQKENI. CDR3: CASSPRGLDQETQYF. As DNA, the CDR3 is TGTGCCAGCTCACCACGGGGACTAGACCAAGAGACCCAGTACTTC.

This chain connects TRBV27 to TRBJ2-3, with 7 bases that match TRBD2. Germline CDR1 reads MNHEY; CDR2 reads SMNVEV (reference sequence). V lost 0 bases, J lost 3 bases, and 6 bases stayed unmatched. The CDR3 has 16 residues. CDR3 residues: CASSLSWTSLTDTQYF. For the CDR3, the DNA is TGTGCCAGCAGTTTATCTTGGACTAGTCTTACAGATACGCAGTATTTT.

The chain joins TRBV9 to TRBJ1-1; 7 bases are a match to TRBD1. The length of the CDR3 is 13 residues. The V gene's germline CDR1 is SGDLS and CDR2 YYNGEE. Germline trimming cut 3 bases from V and 5 bases from J; bases unmatched to any gene: 4. Here the CDR3 reads CASSARQGTEAFF. The DNA for the CDR3 is TGTGCCAGCAGCGCTAGACAGGGAACTGAAGCTTTCTTT.

This chain joins TRBV30 and TRBJ1-2, with D perhaps matching TRBD1 (6 bases). The CDR3 spans 13 residues. CDR1 and CDR2 (germline): GTSNPN, SVGIG (reference sequence). Trimming pared 4 bases from V and 6 bases from J, leaving 15 bases between. CDR3 coding DNA: TGTGCCTGGATCCGAGGGGGGGCGAATGGCTACACCTTC. This sequence encodes CAWIRGGANGYTF.

The chain joins TRBV11-2 to TRBJ1-2; D not certain. V dropped 1 base and J dropped 4 bases, with 10 bases sitting between them. The CDR3 has 14 residues. Germline-derived CDR1 and CDR2 are SGHAT and FQNNGV. DNA for the CDR3: TGTGCCAGCAGCTTAGGAGGGAAGGGCTATGGCTACACCTTC. This codes for CASSLGGKGYGYTF. Drawing the rest from reference TRBV11-2 and TRBJ1-2, the complete variable domain is EAGVAQSPRYKIIEKRQSVAFWCNPISGHATLYWYQQILGQGPKLLIQFQNNGVVDDSQLPKDRFSAERLKGVDSTLKIQPAKLEDSAVYLCASSLGGKGYGYTFGSGTRLTVV.

J is TRBJ2-7 and V is TRBV19; 7 bases map to TRBD1. V shed 4 bases and J 0 bases; nucleotides not matched to a gene: 6. Germline V gene sequence: CDR1 LNHDA, CDR2 SQIVND (reference sequence). The CDR3 sequence is 15 residues long. The CDR3 DNA sequence: TGTGCCAGTAGTAGTTACCGGGACAGCTCCTACGAGCAGTACTTC. It specifies CASSSYRDSSYEQYF.

The chain is built from TRBV27 and TRBJ1-1, with 10 positions matching TRBD1. Trimming cost V 5 bases and J 1 base; bases outside gene matches: 10. The CDR3 covers 17 residues. Germline V CDR1 and CDR2: MNHEY, SMNVEV (reference sequence). CDR3 in amino acids: CASSPTGTGASNTEAFF. In DNA form, the CDR3 reads TGTGCCAGCAGTCCAACCGGGACAGGGGCGTCGAACACTGAAGCTTTCTTT.

This chain joins TRBV10-3 and TRBJ1-2; 7 nucleotides match TRBD1. Germline V gives CDR1 ENHRY, CDR2 SYGVKD. Trimming cost V 4 bases and J 5 bases; bases outside gene matches: 16. The CDR3 runs to 17 residues. The CDR3 bases are TGTGCCATCAGTGTAGGGACCGAGGGGGCCAGACTATATGGCTACACCTTC. It codes for CAISVGTEGARLYGYTF.

This clone was seen a handful of times. The V gene is TRBV27, the J gene TRBJ1-2, with TRBD1 matching 9 bases. Germline V gives CDR1 MNHEY, CDR2 SMNVEV (reference sequence). The V and J ends lost 3 bases and 4 bases, in that order; junction bases with no gene match: 9. The CDR3 is made up of 16 amino acids. The CDR3 region has the DNA TGTGCCAGCAGTTTCTCGGACAGGGGTTTCGGCTATGGCTACACCTTC. It is translated as CASSFSDRGFGYGYTF.

The chain links TRBV4-2 to TRBJ1-2; possibly TRBD1 for D (6 bases). Trimming cost V 0 bases and J 2 bases, with 19 bases left between them. This CDR3 is built from 18 residues. Germline CDR1 LGHNA, CDR2 YNFKEQ. In DNA form, the CDR3 reads TGTGCCAGCAGCCAAGATAAGGCAGGGGCGCTAAAAAACTATGGCTACACCTTC. As protein: CASSQDKAGALKNYGYTF.

CDR3 loop: CASSLRTRSNEQFF. Written as DNA, the CDR3 is TGCGCCAGCAGCTTGAGGACTAGGTCCAATGAGCAGTTCTTC. The chain links TRBV5-1 to TRBJ2-1; 7 bases match TRBD2. V trimming: 1 base; J trimming: 6 bases; junction bases outside the gene matches: 4. CDR3 length: 14 residues. In germline, CDR1 is SGHRS, CDR2 YFSETQ.

V and J are TRBV29-1 and TRBJ1-2, with 10 bases lining up with TRBD1. J gave up 6 bases and V 7 bases, and 11 bases lay outside the gene matches. The CDR3 has 14 residues. CDR1 is SQVTM and CDR2 is ANQGSEA in the germline V gene. CDR3 in amino acids: CSAERQGAAHGYTF. In DNA form, the CDR3 reads TGCAGCGCCGAAAGACAGGGGGCGGCCCATGGCTACACCTTC. Full variable domain (missing parts from reference TRBV29-1 and TRBJ1-2): SAVISQKPSRDICQRGTSLTIQCQVDSQVTMMFWYRQQPGQSLTLIATANQGSEATYESGFVIDKFPISRPNLTFSTLTVSNMSPEDSSIYLCSAERQGAAHGYTFGSGTRLTVV.

This clone was counted between two and nine times. The rearrangement links TRBV6-5 to TRBJ1-1; TRBD1 is a possible D gene (6 bases). CDR1 is MNHEY, CDR2 SVGAGI, per germline. V was shortened by 0 bases and J by 1 base, with 9 bases between the two germline ends. The CDR3 is made up of 15 amino acids. The CDR3 DNA sequence: TGTGCCAGCAGTTACTCGGCAGGGGCGAACACTGAAGCTTTCTTT. Encoded protein: CASSYSAGANTEAFF.

V is TRBV4-2 and J is TRBJ2-1; TRBD2 aligns across 8 bases. Germline CDR1 LGHNA, CDR2 YNFKEQ. J was trimmed by 4 bases and V by 5 bases; bases with no gene match: 16. This CDR3 spans 18 amino acids. CDR3 nucleotides: TGTGCCAGCAGCGTCTCCCTTCAGGGCACTAGCGGATACAATGAGCAGTTCTTC. Amino acid sequence: CASSVSLQGTSGYNEQFF.

This clone was detected only a few times. Because the CDR3 is missing its conserved closing phenylalanine or tryptophan, this is likely a read error. The genes are TRBV2 and TRBJ1-6; D is possibly TRBD1 (5 bases). The germline V gene encodes CDR1 SNHLY and CDR2 FYNNEI. The V end lost 7 bases, the J end lost 6 bases, and 13 bases lay between the germline ends. The CDR3 has 14 residues. The CDR3 nucleotides read TGTGCCAGCAAAGACACGGGACTTAATTCACCCCTCCACCTT. This translates into CASKDTGLNSPLHL.

V gene TRBV6-6 combines with J gene TRBJ1-1, with TRBD1 as a possible D gene (5 bases). Trimming removed 10 bases at V and 4 bases at J, with 19 bases between. The germline CDR1 and CDR2 sequences are MNHNY and SVGAGI (reference sequence). This CDR3 comprises 14 residues. CDR3 sequence: CATLLIHGGTEAFF. The CDR3 nucleotides are TGTGCCACCCTACTAATCCACGGGGGCACTGAAGCTTTCTTT.

This chain connects TRBV6-6 to TRBJ2-2; no definite D call. V lost 7 bases, J lost 8 bases, and 5 bases lay in between. CDR1 is MNHNY, CDR2 SVGAGI, per germline (reference sequence). The CDR3 extends over 10 amino acids. This CDR3 is CASNGGELFF. The CDR3 nucleotides are TGTGCCAGCAACGGGGGGGAGCTGTTTTTT.

The chain is built from TRBV5-6 and TRBJ1-3, with D unclear. Trimming pared 1 base from V and 1 base from J, leaving 6 bases between. The germline V gene encodes CDR1 SGHDT and CDR2 YYEEEE. The CDR3 contains 14 residues. DNA of the CDR3: TGTGCCAGCAGCTTGCCAGATTCTGGAAACACCATATATTTT. It encodes CASSLPDSGNTIYF.

V usage is TRBV7-6 and J usage is TRBJ2-1; D gene uncertain. The V and J ends lost 1 base and 6 bases respectively, with 4 bases between them. The length of the CDR3 is 12 residues. Germline V gene lookup returns CDR1 SGHVS and CDR2 FNYEAQ. The chain's CDR3 is CASSLGLNEQFF. CDR3 in DNA: TGTGCCAGCAGCTTAGGGCTCAATGAGCAGTTCTTC.

The rearrangement joins TRBV5-1 to TRBJ2-4, with TRBD1 as a possible D gene (5 bases). This CDR3 has 13 amino acids. Germline CDR1 is SGHRS and CDR2 is YFSETQ. V lost 4 bases to trimming and J lost 15 bases, with 20 bases between them. The CDR3 DNA is TGCGCCAGCAGCAATGGGGCCCCGGCCAGCTGGTACTTC. Protein sequence: CASSNGAPASWYF.

V and J are TRBV2 and TRBJ1-3, with 7 bases aligning to TRBD1. J gave up 4 bases and V 0 bases, and 3 bases lay outside the gene matches. Per the germline V gene, CDR1 is SNHLY and CDR2 is FYNNEI. The CDR3 sequence is 15 residues long. The CDR3 coding sequence is TGTGCCAGCAGTGAAGCGCGACAGGGAGGAAACACCATATATTTT. Translating it yields CASSEARQGGNTIYF.